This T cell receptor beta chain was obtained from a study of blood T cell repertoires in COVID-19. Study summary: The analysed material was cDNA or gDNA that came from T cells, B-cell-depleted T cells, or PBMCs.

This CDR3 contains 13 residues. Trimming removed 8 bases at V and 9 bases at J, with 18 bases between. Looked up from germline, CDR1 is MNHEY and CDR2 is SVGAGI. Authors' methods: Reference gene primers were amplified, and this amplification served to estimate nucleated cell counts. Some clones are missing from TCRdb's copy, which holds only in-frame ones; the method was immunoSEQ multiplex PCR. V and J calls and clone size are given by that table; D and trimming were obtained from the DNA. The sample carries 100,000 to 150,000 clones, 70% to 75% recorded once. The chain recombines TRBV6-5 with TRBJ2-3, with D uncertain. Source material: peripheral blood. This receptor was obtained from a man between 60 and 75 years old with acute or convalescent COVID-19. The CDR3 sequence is CASGLMLIETQYF. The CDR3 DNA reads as TGTGCCAGCGGTTTGATGCTAATAGAGACGCAGTATTTT.